This TCR beta chain was captured by sequencing in a study of T cell changes during pregnancy in multiple sclerosis. Method: immunoSEQ multiplex PCR; TCRdb's copy keeps in-frame clones and lacks some. In the table there are about 30,000 clones, under 95% of which are singletons. The input for sequencing was peripheral blood, taken in the second trimester of pregnancy. The receptor's source is a female donor in good health, enrolled as a control in a pregnancy study.

For the CDR3, the DNA is TGTGCCAGCAGCCGACAGGCCCGCTCAGCCTATGGCTACACCTTC. Encoded protein: CASSRQARSAYGYTF. The chain links TRBV6-5 to TRBJ1-2, with D perhaps matching TRBD1 (6 bases). Trimming stripped 6 bases from V and 4 bases from J, with 18 bases between. This CDR3 has 15 residues. Germline V gene lookup returns CDR1 MNHEY and CDR2 SVGAGI.